These T cell receptor beta chains were read from a single sample in a study of T-cell memory formation after mild COVID-19. TCRdb reprocessed the 5' RACE reads via MiXCR and lists one record per CDR3 protein. Among 300,000 to 400,000 distinct CDR3 sequences listed, about an eighth were seen once. Sequencing was performed on PBMCs or a T cell subset sorted from them (not recorded which). The source is a man aged 18 to 30 who had mild COVID-19 (a few samples of this study predate the infection). Cell type and time point are not known. Each CDR3 is given with its conserved first and last residue. The D gene is left open where the match is weak. Rows give clone size only sometimes, using once, few, many, or a class for an expanded clone.

clone size	J gene	V gene	D gene	CDR3 protein	CDR3 DNA
few	TRBJ1-5	TRBV27	NA	CASRGASGNQPQHF	TGTGCCAGCAGGGGGGCGTCGGGCAATCAGCCCCAGCATTTT
NA	TRBJ2-2	TRBV7-8	NA	CASMDHEGTGELFF	TGTGCCAGCATGGACCACGAGGGCACCGGGGAGCTGTTTTTT
few	TRBJ2-3	TRBV27	NA	CASSVLTQGTDTQYF	TGTGCCAGCAGTGTTCTAACCCAGGGAACAGATACGCAGTATTTT
NA	TRBJ2-3	TRBV7-2	TRBD1	CASSIRQGTDTQYF	TGTGCCAGCAGCATAAGACAGGGTACAGATACGCAGTATTTT
few	TRBJ2-1	TRBV24-1	NA	CATSDPQGWYNEQFF	TGTGCCACCAGTGATCCGCAGGGTTGGTACAATGAGCAGTTCTTC
few	TRBJ2-1	TRBV12-3/TRBV12-4	NA	CASSFAAANEQFF	TGTGCCAGCAGTTTTGCGGCAGCCAATGAGCAGTTCTTC
NA	TRBJ2-1	TRBV4-2	NA	CASSQIGTYNEQFF	TGTGCCAGCAGCCAAATAGGGACTTACAATGAGCAGTTCTTC
many	TRBJ2-1	TRBV4-3	NA	CASSQGGGQGFNEQFF	TGCGCCAGCAGCCAAGGCGGGGGACAAGGTTTCAATGAGCAGTTCTTC
few	TRBJ1-1	TRBV5-1	NA	CASSPDWATEAFF	TGCGCCAGCAGCCCTGATTGGGCCACTGAAGCTTTCTTT
NA	TRBJ2-1	TRBV29-1	NA	CSVKWLKSDNEQFF	TGCAGCGTTAAATGGCTCAAAAGCGACAATGAGCAGTTCTTC
NA	TRBJ1-4	TRBV6-1	NA	CASSDESKLFF	TGTGCCAGCAGTGATGAGTCTAAACTGTTTTTT
few	TRBJ2-1	TRBV11-2	TRBD2	CASSPGLAGGLDNEQFF	TGTGCCAGCAGCCCGGGACTAGCGGGGGGGCTCGACAATGAGCAGTTCTTC
many	TRBJ1-2	TRBV7-2	NA	CASSRTGSVYGYTF	TGTGCCAGCAGCCGTACAGGGAGTGTGTATGGCTACACCTTC
few	TRBJ1-1	TRBV5-8	TRBD1	CASSIYTGAMNTEAFF	TGTGCCAGCAGCATATACACAGGGGCCATGAACACTGAAGCTTTCTTT
NA	TRBJ2-7	TRBV18	NA	CASSPGRVSLSSYEQYF	TGTGCCAGCTCACCAGGCCGCGTCAGCCTAAGCTCCTACGAGCAGTACTTC
many	TRBJ2-1	TRBV20-1	NA	CSAPPLGQVHNEQFF	TGCAGTGCCCCCCCCCTAGGACAAGTCCACAATGAGCAGTTCTTC
many	TRBJ2-1	TRBV24-1	TRBD2	CASSGGSYNEQFF	TGTGCCAGCAGCGGGGGGTCCTACAATGAGCAGTTCTTC
few	TRBJ2-3	TRBV7-8	NA	CASSLVWVGVADTQYF	TGTGCCAGCAGCTTAGTTTGGGTTGGTGTAGCAGATACGCAGTATTTT
few	TRBJ1-5	TRBV4-1	TRBD1	CASSQLDREAQPQHF	TGCGCCAGCAGCCAACTCGACAGGGAAGCTCAGCCCCAGCATTTT
NA	TRBJ2-7	TRBV15	NA	CATSRDFGSGGLFVQYF	TGTGCCACCAGCAGAGATTTCGGGAGTGGGGGCCTATTTGTGCAGTACTTC
many	TRBJ1-2	TRBV11-2	NA	CASSLEWGGNYGYTF	TGTGCCAGCAGCTTAGAATGGGGCGGGAACTATGGCTACACCTTC
NA	TRBJ1-1	TRBV7-2	NA	CASSSVGYTEAFF	TGTGCCAGCAGCTCAGTCGGATACACTGAAGCTTTCTTT
few	TRBJ2-3	TRBV20-1	TRBD1	CSASSYGTGGSDTQYF	TGCAGTGCCAGTAGCTATGGGACAGGGGGCTCAGATACGCAGTATTTT
NA	TRBJ2-1	TRBV7-2	NA	CASSIMAGLTYNEQFF	TGTGCCAGCAGCATCATGGCGGGACTGACCTACAATGAGCAGTTCTTC
NA	TRBJ2-3	TRBV29-1	NA	CSVTGASTDTQYF	TGCAGCGTAACAGGCGCCAGCACAGATACGCAGTATTTT
NA	TRBJ2-3	TRBV3-1	TRBD2	CASSLISSGVTDTQYF	TGTGCCAGCAGCCTGATCTCTAGCGGGGTTACAGATACGCAGTATTTT
NA	TRBJ2-4	TRBV7-9	TRBD2	CASSLALSSGGVDIQYF	TGTGCCAGCAGCTTAGCGCTGTCTAGCGGGGGAGTGGACATTCAGTACTTC
NA	TRBJ2-5	TRBV7-2	TRBD2	CASSLTAGVQETQYF	TGTGCCAGCAGCTTAACCGCGGGGGTCCAAGAGACCCAGTACTTC
many	TRBJ2-3	TRBV4-3	TRBD2	CASSPLAGYPTDTQYF	TGCGCCAGCAGCCCCCTAGCGGGGTACCCCACAGATACGCAGTATTTT
many	TRBJ1-4	TRBV5-1	TRBD1	CASSYGTGKSEKLFF	TGCGCCAGCAGCTACGGGACAGGGAAGTCTGAAAAACTGTTTTTT
few	TRBJ2-1	TRBV11-2	TRBD1	CASRRTGTKNEQFF	TGTGCCAGCAGAAGGACAGGCACCAAGAATGAGCAGTTCTTC
few	TRBJ2-1	TRBV7-3	TRBD2	CASSPSSGGASNEQFF	TGTGCCAGCAGCCCCTCTAGCGGGGGGGCCTCCAATGAGCAGTTCTTC
NA	TRBJ2-2	TRBV19	NA	CASSVQGKTGELFF	TGTGCCAGTAGTGTCCAGGGAAAAACCGGGGAGCTGTTTTTT
few	TRBJ2-5	TRBV29-1	NA	CSVVQEETQYF	TGCAGCGTCGTTCAAGAAGAGACCCAGTACTTC
many	TRBJ2-7	TRBV10-2	TRBD2	CASSDPVAGAPYEQYF	TGCGCCAGCAGTGACCCAGTAGCGGGGGCCCCCTACGAGCAGTACTTC
NA	TRBJ2-1	TRBV7-2	NA	CASSEGSSNEQFF	TGTGCCAGCAGCGAAGGTAGTTCCAATGAGCAGTTCTTC
NA	TRBJ2-1	TRBV12-3/TRBV12-4	TRBD2	CASRSGGADFGQFF	TGTGCCAGCAGAAGCGGGGGGGCCGATTTTGGGCAGTTCTTC
NA	TRBJ2-1	TRBV27	TRBD2	CASRLAGGSNEQFF	TGTGCCAGCAGACTAGCGGGGGGATCCAATGAGCAGTTCTTC
NA	TRBJ2-3	TRBV5-1	TRBD1	CASRVQGGLAADTQYF	TGCGCCAGCAGAGTACAGGGGGGCCTTGCTGCAGATACGCAGTATTTT
NA	TRBJ1-2	TRBV3-1	NA	CASSQGTIPNYGYTF	TGTGCCAGCAGCCAAGGGACAATCCCTAACTATGGCTACACCTTC
few	TRBJ2-7	TRBV11-2	NA	CASSLGVGEPYEQYF	TGTGCCAGCAGCCTCGGGGTAGGGGAACCCTACGAGCAGTACTTC
NA	TRBJ1-2	TRBV7-9	TRBD1	CASSGTGGHKANYGYTF	TGTGCCAGCAGCGGAACAGGGGGCCATAAAGCTAACTATGGCTACACCTTC
few	TRBJ1-6	TRBV18	NA	CASSPGVPHGNSPLHF	TGTGCCAGCTCTCCTGGTGTGCCCCACGGGAATTCACCCCTCCACTTT
NA	TRBJ2-7	TRBV5-1	NA	CASSLGPGNSQQYF	TGCGCCAGCAGCTTGGGTCCAGGGAACAGTCAGCAGTACTTC
NA	TRBJ1-5	TRBV6-6	NA	CASSPERVNNQPQHF	TGTGCCAGCAGTCCTGAAAGGGTAAATAATCAGCCCCAGCATTTT
NA	TRBJ2-1	TRBV14	NA	CASSQSLKYNEQFF	TGTGCCAGCAGCCAATCCTTGAAGTACAATGAGCAGTTCTTC
few	TRBJ2-6	TRBV12-3/TRBV12-4	NA	CASSFAGSGANVLTF	TGTGCCAGCAGTTTTGCCGGGTCTGGGGCCAACGTCCTGACTTTC
NA	TRBJ2-2	TRBV9	NA	CASSVAPQGKGTGELFF	TGTGCCAGCAGCGTAGCTCCCCAGGGGAAGGGGACCGGGGAGCTGTTTTTT
NA	TRBJ2-3	TRBV5-1	TRBD2	CASSWTSSSDTQYF	TGCGCCAGCAGCTGGACTAGTTCTTCAGATACGCAGTATTTT